These 12 T cell receptor beta chains originate from one sample sequenced in a study of cytotoxic CD8 clonotypes in ibrutinib-treated CLL. TCRdb's table, derived via immunoSEQ multiplex PCR, lists solely in-frame clones and lacks some. The sample comprises under 300,000 clones, 76% of which are singletons, and around 5.1% rests with the top ten. Sequenced material: PBMCs, taken at disease progression, from a patient treated with ibrutinib. These receptors came from a human donor with chronic lymphocytic leukemia.

This clone has only one observation. The CDR3, as DNA: TGCGCCAGCAGCCAACAGGGGGCTATTCAAGTCGAGCAGTACTTC. Amino acid sequence: CASSQQGAIQVEQYF. V usage is TRBV5-1 and J usage is TRBJ2-7; 9 bases match TRBD1. The ends lost 4 bases at V and 6 bases at J; junction bases unmatched: 11. The CDR3 is made up of 15 amino acids. Germline CDR1 SGHRS, CDR2 YFSETQ.

The DNA of the CDR3 is TGCAGCGGCGACAGGGTGAACACTGAAGCTTTCTTT. It specifies CSGDRVNTEAFF. The chain joins TRBV29-1 to TRBJ1-1; TRBD1 matches at 7 bases. The junction had 2 bases not matched to a gene; V was cut back by 7 bases and J by 0 bases. The CDR3 covers 12 residues. Looked up from germline, CDR1 is SQVTM and CDR2 is ANQGSEA.

The chain links TRBV10-3 to TRBJ2-7; D is perhaps TRBD1 (6 bases). The CDR3 has 16 amino acids. Trimming removed 5 bases from V and 1 base from J, with 18 bases in between. CDR1 is ENHRY and CDR2 is SYGVKD in the germline V gene. CDR3 region: CAISSRHGTTSYEQYF. In DNA, the CDR3 is TGTGCCATCAGTTCCCGCCACGGGACAACTTCCTACGAGCAGTACTTC.

In DNA form, the CDR3 reads TGCGCCAGCAGGCCCACGGGGACAGGGAATGGCTACACCTTC. Encoded protein: CASRPTGTGNGYTF. V is TRBV4-1 and J is TRBJ1-2; 9 positions match TRBD1. The CDR3 spans 14 residues. J was trimmed by 6 bases and V by 6 bases; bases with no gene match: 8. The V gene's germline CDR1 is MGHRA and CDR2 YSYEKL.

This clone was detected only a few times. This sequence joins TRBV19 and TRBJ2-7, with TRBD1 matching over 7 bases. Trimming cost V 6 bases and J 6 bases; bases outside gene matches: 2. The CDR3 is 11 residues long. Germline CDR1 and CDR2: LNHDA and SQIVND (reference sequence). The CDR3 nucleotides are TGTGCCAGTAGGTCAGGGGGCGAGCAGTACTTC. Amino acids: CASRSGGEQYF.

The gene calls are TRBV29-1 and TRBJ1-1; tentative D call: TRBD1 (6 bases). Trimming cost V 6 bases and J 0 bases, with 11 bases left between them. CDR3 length: 13 residues. Germline V gene lookup returns CDR1 SQVTM and CDR2 ANQGSEA. This CDR3 is CSVRRGMNTEAFF. The CDR3 DNA reads as TGCAGCGTCCGGAGGGGGATGAACACTGAAGCTTTCTTT. The whole variable domain, filled in from reference TRBV29-1 and TRBJ1-1, reads SAVISQKPSRDICQRGTSLTIQCQVDSQVTMMFWYRQQPGQSLTLIATANQGSEATYESGFVIDKFPISRPNLTFSTLTVSNMSPEDSSIYLCSVRRGMNTEAFFGQGTRLTVV.

The chain employs TRBV2 and TRBJ2-5, with 11 positions matching TRBD2. After removal of 3 bases from V and 2 bases from J, the junction contained 2 bases not matched to a gene. Germline CDR1 and CDR2: SNHLY and FYNNEI. This CDR3 region has 15 residues. CDR3 DNA sequence: TGTGCCAGCAGTGATCCTAGCGGGGGGCAAGAGACCCAGTACTTC. Translated: CASSDPSGGQETQYF. Full variable domain (missing parts from reference TRBV2 and TRBJ2-5): EPEVTQTPSHQVTQMGQEVILRCVPISNHLYFYWYRQILGQKVEFLVSFYNNEISEKSEIFDDQFSVERPDGSNFTLKIRSTKLEDSAMYFCASSDPSGGQETQYFGPGTRLLVL.

This clone was found a few times. V and J are TRBV5-4 and TRBJ2-7, with TRBD1 matching 10 bases. Per the germline V gene, CDR1 is SGHNT and CDR2 is YYREEE (reference sequence). The CDR3 covers 15 residues. V dropped 2 bases and J dropped 2; count of bases not matched to a gene: 4. DNA of the CDR3: TGTGCCAGCAGCTTCGAAGACAGGGGGCCCTACGAGCAGTACTTC. It is translated as CASSFEDRGPYEQYF.

The chain has TRBV18 and TRBJ2-5; 10 nucleotides line up with TRBD1. There are 17 residues in the CDR3. CDR1 is KGHSH and CDR2 is LQKENI in the germline V gene. V lost 2 bases and J lost 5; bases outside the gene matches: 11. CDR3 amino acids: CASSPAFGTGAVETQYF. CDR3 in DNA: TGTGCCAGCTCACCAGCGTTCGGGACAGGGGCGGTGGAGACCCAGTACTTC. The whole variable domain, filled in from reference TRBV18 and TRBJ2-5, reads NAGVMQNPRHLVRRRGQEARLRCSPMKGHSHVYWYRQLPEEGLKFMVYLQKENIIDESGMPKERFSAEFPKEGPSILRIQQVVRGDSAAYFCASSPAFGTGAVETQYFGPGTRLLVL.

J is TRBJ1-2 and V is TRBV4-1; D perhaps matches TRBD1 (5 bases). V lost 2 bases, J lost 3 bases, and 10 bases lay in between. Germline assignment: CDR1 MGHRA and CDR2 YSYEKL. The CDR3 runs 14 residues. The CDR3 spells CASSQYRDDYGYTF. The CDR3 coding sequence is TGCGCCAGCAGCCAATACCGGGACGACTATGGCTACACCTTC.

This clone turned up a few times. This chain uses TRBV7-3 with TRBJ1-1, with no clear D. The CDR3 loop spans 13 amino acids. In germline, CDR1 is SGHTA, CDR2 FQGTGA. Trimming took 1 base from V and 8 from J, leaving 11 bases between them. CDR3 in DNA: TGTGCCAGCAGCTTAATGCGGGCCTCCGAAGCTTTCTTT. Residues: CASSLMRASEAFF.

The chain couples TRBV7-6 to TRBJ2-3, with TRBD2 as a possible D gene (6 bases). This CDR3 is 16 amino acids long. The germline V gene encodes CDR1 SGHVS and CDR2 FNYEAQ. Trimming cost V 5 bases and J 4 bases, with 19 bases left between them. In DNA form, the CDR3 reads TGTGCCAGCAGCCCAGAACAAGGAGGGAGGCCAGATACGCAGTATTTT. Translated: CASSPEQGGRPDTQYF.